These 25 T cell receptor beta chains share one sample of origin, sequenced in a study of healthy donors' naive CD4 and CD8 T cells. Each TCR library used 500 ng of total RNA and a linear amplification protocol. TCRdb reprocessed the reads via MiXCR and lists one record per CDR3 protein. The data contain 150,000 to 200,000 distinct CDR3 sequences, around three quarters of them singletons. The sequenced material came from naive CD4+ and CD8+ T cells sorted from blood, pooled from several donors. The receptor source for this set is a pool of human donors in good health; the sample pools cells from several healthy donors.

This clonotype was counted once. J is TRBJ2-1 and V is TRBV7-8; TRBD1 matches 7 bases. The CDR3 is 16 amino acids. J lost 4 bases, V lost 2 bases, and 8 bases had no gene match. Germline CDR1 SGHVS, CDR2 FQNEAQ. The CDR3 protein is CASSLRGPLDYNEQFF. The CDR3, as DNA: TGTGCCAGCAGCTTAAGGGGGCCCTTAGATTACAATGAGCAGTTCTTC.

The chain uses TRBV15 and TRBJ1-6; possible D gene TRBD1, 6 bases. The V and J ends lost 2 bases and 3 bases respectively, with 17 bases between them. The length of the CDR3 is 18 residues. The germline CDR1 and CDR2 sequences are LNHNV and YYDKDF (reference sequence). CDR3 bases: TGTGCCACCAGCAGAAAACCGTTCCGGGACAACTATAATTCACCCCTCCACTTT. This translates into CATSRKPFRDNYNSPLHF.

The J gene is TRBJ1-2, the V gene TRBV18; no clear D gene. The germline V and J ends were trimmed by 4 bases and 8 bases, with 14 bases remaining between them. CDR1 is KGHSH and CDR2 is LQKENI in the germline V gene. The length of the CDR3 is 13 residues. The CDR3 DNA reads TGTGCCAGCTCACGCCGGGCCACAGAAGGCTACACCTTC. Its protein product is CASSRRATEGYTF.

The V and J genes are TRBV5-4 and TRBJ2-5, with unresolved D. The V gene lost 9 bases and the J gene lost 3 bases, with 15 bases spanning the gap. The CDR3 is made up of 13 amino acids. Germline-derived CDR1 and CDR2 are SGHNT and YYREEE (reference sequence). CDR3 sequence reads: CATRVEPKETQYF. CDR3 sequence (DNA): TGTGCCACCCGGGTGGAACCAAAAGAGACCCAGTACTTC.

CDR3 in amino acids: CSVVERYNEQFF. The DNA of the CDR3 is TGCAGCGTTGTCGAGAGGTACAATGAGCAGTTCTTC. The chain uses TRBV29-1 and TRBJ2-1, with D uncertain. V gave up 4 bases and J gave up 4 bases, with 8 bases separating them. The germline CDR1 and CDR2 sequences are SQVTM and ANQGSEA. The CDR3 has 12 amino acids.

This chain links TRBV11-2 with TRBJ2-7, with D tentatively TRBD1 or TRBD2 (6 bases each). The CDR3 runs to 16 residues. Germline V CDR1 and CDR2: SGHAT, FQNNGV. V was trimmed by 0 bases and J by 4 bases, leaving 16 bases between them. The CDR3 loop reads CASSLERAGQLYEQYF. Written as DNA, the CDR3 is TGTGCCAGCAGCTTAGAGCGGGCGGGACAATTGTACGAGCAGTACTTC.

The rearrangement joins TRBV6-5 to TRBJ1-2; no reliable D call. The CDR3 contains 12 residues. Germline V CDR1 and CDR2: MNHEY, SVGAGI. V gave up 4 bases and J gave up 2 bases, with 5 bases separating them. The CDR3 reads CASSSPNYGYTF. In DNA, the CDR3 is TGTGCCAGCAGTTCCCCAAACTATGGCTACACCTTC.

This rearrangement joins TRBV6-1 to TRBJ2-4, with 7 bases lining up with TRBD1. The trim removed 10 bases at V and 0 bases at J, leaving 9 bases unmatched. The germline CDR1 and CDR2 sequences are MNHNS and SASEGT. This CDR3 has 15 residues. CDR3 bases: TGTGCCATCTGGGACAGAATGGGAGCCAAAAACATTCAGTACTTC. It yields the protein CAIWDRMGAKNIQYF.

This chain connects TRBV18 to TRBJ2-5; D possibly uses TRBD1 or TRBD2 (5 bases each). V was shortened by 3 bases and J by 4 bases, with 12 bases between the two germline ends. The CDR3 has 14 amino acids. Looked up from germline, CDR1 is KGHSH and CDR2 is LQKENI. The CDR3 sequence: CASSPLGTGETQYF. DNA of the CDR3: TGTGCCAGCTCACCTCTTGGGACGGGAGAGACCCAGTACTTC. The full variable domain, with the rest looked up from reference TRBV18 and TRBJ2-5, is NAGVMQNPRHLVRRRGQEARLRCSPMKGHSHVYWYRQLPEEGLKFMVYLQKENIIDESGMPKERFSAEFPKEGPSILRIQQVVRGDSAAYFCASSPLGTGETQYFGPGTRLLVL.

The chain combines TRBV12-3 or TRBV12-4 with TRBJ2-7; 8 bases map to TRBD1. The CDR3 covers 14 residues. The ends lost 4 bases at V and 4 bases at J; junction bases unmatched: 6. CDR3 nucleotide sequence: TGTGCCAGCAGTTCCGGGACAGGCCCGTACGAGCAGTACTTC. This translates into CASSSGTGPYEQYF.

This clonotype was found a few times. This chain connects TRBV21-1 to TRBJ2-1. TRBV21-1 is a pseudogene locus. The CDR3 runs 14 residues. Written as DNA, the CDR3 is TGTGCCAGCAGCAAAGCGCTTTCTAACAATGAGCAGTTCTTC. Its translation is CASSKALSNNEQFF.

The chain has TRBV5-5 and TRBJ2-2; TRBD2 might be the D (5 bases). The CDR3 length is 13 residues. V dropped 2 bases and J dropped 7 bases, with 9 bases sitting between them. Germline CDR1 reads SGHKS; CDR2 reads YYEKEE (reference sequence). The CDR3 sequence: CASSLVAGGELFF. DNA for the CDR3: TGTGCCAGCAGCTTAGTGGCGGGCGGGGAGCTGTTTTTT.

The rearrangement joins TRBV19 to TRBJ2-1; 10 nucleotides align to TRBD2. The CDR3 spans 15 residues. Trimming took 3 bases from V and 9 from J; bases not matched to a gene: 8. Germline loops: CDR1 LNHDA, CDR2 SQIVND (reference sequence). In DNA form, the CDR3 reads TGTGCCAGTAGTATCTCAGCGGGAGGGCTCGTTGAGCAGTTCTTC. It specifies CASSISAGGLVEQFF.

The rearrangement links TRBV7-9 to TRBJ1-6, with D perhaps matching TRBD1 (6 bases). Trimming stripped 8 bases from V and 14 bases from J, with 16 bases between. Germline V gene sequence: CDR1 SEHNR, CDR2 FQNEAQ (reference sequence). The CDR3 is made up of 12 amino acids. The CDR3 nucleotides are TGTGCCAGCCGGGACATCAACCTAACCCTCCACTTT. This translates into CASRDINLTLHF.

The chain is built from TRBV6-5 and TRBJ1-3, with D unresolved. Germline V CDR1 and CDR2: MNHEY, SVGAGI. This CDR3 comprises 13 residues. Trimming stripped 6 bases from V and 2 bases from J, with 8 bases between. The CDR3 sequence is CASSFGPGNTIYF. The CDR3 DNA reads TGTGCCAGCAGCTTCGGACCTGGAAACACCATATATTTT.

This chain links TRBV6-2 or TRBV6-3 with TRBJ2-1; D is possibly TRBD1 (5 bases). CDR3 length: 11 amino acids. Germline V gene lookup returns CDR1 MNHEY and CDR2 SVGEGT. Trimming took off 3 bases at V and 12 bases at J, with 9 bases between the two ends. The CDR3 protein is CASSYWQGQFF. The CDR3 bases are TGTGCCAGCAGTTATTGGCAGGGGCAGTTCTTC.

For the CDR3, the DNA is TGCAGCGTTGATTGGGCTGGGGGAAACACCATATATTTT. Protein: CSVDWAGGNTIYF. The rearrangement joins TRBV29-1 to TRBJ1-3; D uncertain. The CDR3 contains 13 residues. The V and J ends lost 3 bases and 4 bases respectively, with 10 bases between them. CDR1 and CDR2 from the germline V gene are SQVTM and ANQGSEA.

The CDR3 region is CSVETLGSGELFF. CDR3 nucleotide sequence: TGCAGCGTTGAAACGTTGGGAAGCGGGGAGCTGTTTTTT. This chain connects TRBV29-1 to TRBJ2-2, with D unclear. Trimming took off 2 bases at V and 7 bases at J, with 11 bases between the two ends. The CDR3 is 13 amino acids. CDR1 SQVTM and CDR2 ANQGSEA come from the germline V gene.

V and J are TRBV6-5 and TRBJ1-1, with D uncertain. Per the germline V gene, CDR1 is MNHEY and CDR2 is SVGAGI. V gave up 5 bases and J gave up 3 bases, with 13 bases separating them. This CDR3 contains 14 residues. The DNA of the CDR3 is TGTGCCAGCAGTGGCCATGATCGGTACACTGAAGCTTTCTTT. It codes for CASSGHDRYTEAFF.

This clonotype was picked up one time. The chain couples TRBV5-1 to TRBJ2-1; the D gene is possibly TRBD2 (5 bases). CDR1 is SGHRS, CDR2 YFSETQ, per germline. Trimming took 4 bases from V and 2 from J, leaving 10 bases between them. The CDR3 has 14 residues. CDR3 region: CASSLEGPYNEQFF. The CDR3 bases are TGCGCCAGCAGCCTCGAGGGCCCCTACAATGAGCAGTTCTTC.

The chain employs TRBV29-1 and TRBJ2-1; 7 positions match TRBD1. CDR1 SQVTM and CDR2 ANQGSEA come from the germline V gene. This CDR3 has 13 residues. V shed 7 bases, J shed 6 bases, and the junction held 9 bases outside the gene matches. The CDR3 region has the DNA TGCAGCGGCGAAGGGGGCCCTGTCAATGAGCAGTTCTTC. This translates into CSGEGGPVNEQFF.

V is TRBV29-1 and J is TRBJ1-2; TRBD1 agrees at 8 bases. Germline-derived CDR1 and CDR2 are SQVTM and ANQGSEA. The CDR3 extends over 13 amino acids. V was clipped by 5 bases and J by 3 bases; unmatched bases: 5. This chain's CDR3 is CSVTGGVDYGYTF. The CDR3, as DNA: TGCAGCGTTACAGGGGGTGTCGACTATGGCTACACCTTC.

This clonotype was observed a few times. The CDR3 here is CASSYDKDTEAFF. The CDR3 coding sequence is TGTGCCAGCAGTTATGACAAGGACACTGAAGCTTTCTTT. This chain joins TRBV6-5 and TRBJ1-1; D is ambiguous. The CDR3 runs 13 residues. V lost 3 bases and J 3 bases, leaving 8 bases between the germline ends. CDR1 MNHEY and CDR2 SVGAGI come from the germline V gene.

This clonotype was observed a handful of times. This sequence joins TRBV18 and TRBJ1-2; D is uncertain. The CDR3 has 14 amino acids. Germline-derived CDR1 and CDR2 are KGHSH and LQKENI. V shed 1 base and J shed 0 bases, with 6 bases lying between them. CDR3 sequence: CASSPQDTNYGYTF. For the CDR3, the DNA is TGTGCCAGCTCACCACAGGATACTAACTATGGCTACACCTTC.

This clonotype has a handful of counts. The chain couples TRBV29-1 to TRBJ2-7; D not certain. Germline loops: CDR1 SQVTM, CDR2 ANQGSEA. This CDR3 contains 11 residues. Deletions cut 4 bases from V and 3 bases from J, with 7 bases between. CDR3 residues: CSVGWLYEQYF. CDR3 DNA sequence: TGCAGCGTTGGGTGGCTCTACGAGCAGTACTTC.